Sequencing of this T cell receptor beta chain was carried out in a study of shared clonotypes between healthy human individuals. As for this clone: The antigen is undetermined.

Germline V lookup: CDR1 SGHTA, CDR2 FQGNSA. Trimming removed 5 bases at V and 7 bases at J, with 14 bases between. The CDR3 length is 13 residues. Study outcomes and limitations: Some naive CD4 clonotypes, roughly 4.7%, turned up in common across a handful of donors. Relative to clonotypes present in all four donors, those not shared had lower generation probabilities.

Measured with immunoSEQ multiplex PCR; TCRdb has only the in-frame clones, and not every one. The sample contains 1,500,000 or so clones, approximately 98.5% of which appear only once. This TCR was recovered from a man younger than 45 in good health. J is TRBJ1-2 and V is TRBV7-2; a possible D gene is TRBD1 (5 bases). Sequenced material: naive CD4+ T cells sorted from blood. Subset in this sample: CD45RA+ positively selected. CDR3 region: CASSQDSYGGYTF. The CDR3 DNA is TGTGCCAGCAGCCAAGACAGCTATGGTGGCTACACCTTC.